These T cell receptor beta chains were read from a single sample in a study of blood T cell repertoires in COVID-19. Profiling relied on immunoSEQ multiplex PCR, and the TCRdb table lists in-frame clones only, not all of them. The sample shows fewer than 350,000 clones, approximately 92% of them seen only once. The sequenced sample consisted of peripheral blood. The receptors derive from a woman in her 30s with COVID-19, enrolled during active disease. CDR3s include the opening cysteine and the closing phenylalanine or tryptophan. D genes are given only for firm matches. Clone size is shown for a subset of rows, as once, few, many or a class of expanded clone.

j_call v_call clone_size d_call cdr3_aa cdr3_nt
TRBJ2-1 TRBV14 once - CASSQYRVEQFF TGTGCCAGCAGCCAATACCGGGTAGAGCAGTTCTTC
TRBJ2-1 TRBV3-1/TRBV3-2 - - CASSQRSYNEQFF TGTGCCAGCAGCCAGAGGAGCTACAATGAGCAGTTCTTC
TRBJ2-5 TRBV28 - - CASSFRLVSGETQYF TGTGCCAGCAGTTTTCGACTAGTGAGTGGGGAGACCCAGTACTTC
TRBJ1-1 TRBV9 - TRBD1 CASSGQGETEAFF TGTGCCAGCAGCGGACAGGGGGAGACTGAAGCTTTCTTT
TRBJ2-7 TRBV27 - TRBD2 CASSLGLASSYEQYF TGTGCCAGCAGTTTAGGACTAGCGAGCTCCTACGAGCAGTACTTC
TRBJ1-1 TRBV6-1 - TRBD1 CASGDRAGNTEAFF TGTGCCAGCGGTGACAGGGCCGGGAACACTGAAGCTTTCTTT
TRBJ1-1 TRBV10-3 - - CAISEALQANTEAFF TGTGCCATCAGTGAGGCACTACAGGCGAACACTGAAGCTTTCTTT
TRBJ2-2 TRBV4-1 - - CASSPLRGTGELFF TGCGCCAGCAGCCCTCTACGGGGCACCGGGGAGCTGTTTTTT
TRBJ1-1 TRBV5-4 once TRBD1 CASSYPTGGHTEAFF TGTGCCAGCAGCTACCCAACAGGGGGGCACACTGAAGCTTTCTTT
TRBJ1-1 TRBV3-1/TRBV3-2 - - CASSTTPGVTEAFF TGTGCCAGCAGCACGACTCCAGGGGTGACTGAAGCTTTCTTT
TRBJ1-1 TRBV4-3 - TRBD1 CASSQSTGRFDTEAFF TGCGCCAGCAGCCAATCGACAGGGCGGTTTGACACTGAAGCTTTCTTT
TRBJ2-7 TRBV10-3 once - CASGTANYEQYF TGTGCCAGCGGGACAGCAAATTACGAGCAGTACTTC
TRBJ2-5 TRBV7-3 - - CASSPGHKETQYF TGTGCCAGCAGCCCTGGACACAAAGAGACCCAGTACTTC
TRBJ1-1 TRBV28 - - CASSLTENTEAFF TGTGCCAGCAGTTTGACAGAGAACACTGAAGCTTTCTTT
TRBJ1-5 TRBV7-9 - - CASSLAGADNQPQHF TGTGCCAGCAGCTTAGCGGGGGCCGACAATCAGCCCCAGCATTTT
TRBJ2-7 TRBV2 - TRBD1 CASRAPGGAYEQYF TGTGCCAGCAGAGCTCCAGGGGGCGCATACGAGCAGTACTTC
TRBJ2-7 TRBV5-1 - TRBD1 CASSPLRQGIGTYEQYF TGCGCCAGCAGCCCGCTAAGACAGGGTATAGGCACCTACGAGCAGTACTTC
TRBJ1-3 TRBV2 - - CASSLSPTDSGNTIYF TGTGCCAGCAGTCTAAGCCCGACAGACTCTGGAAACACCATATATTTT
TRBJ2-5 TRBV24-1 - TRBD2 CASGTGGLNAETQYF TGTGCCTCCGGAACTGGGGGACTAAACGCAGAGACCCAGTACTTC
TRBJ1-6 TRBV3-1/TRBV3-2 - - CASSPTGPVNLHF TGTGCCAGCAGCCCTACAGGTCCGGTAAACCTCCACTTT
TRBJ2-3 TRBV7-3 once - CASSLTSDTDTQYF TGTGCCAGCAGCTTAACGAGTGACACAGATACGCAGTATTTT
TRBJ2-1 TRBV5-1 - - CASSLEAGSSPDEQFF TGCGCCAGCAGCTTGGAGGCGGGGAGCAGTCCCGATGAGCAGTTCTTC
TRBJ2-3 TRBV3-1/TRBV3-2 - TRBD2 CASSLLLAGEGTDTQYF TGTGCCAGCAGTCTCCTCCTAGCGGGAGAGGGCACAGATACGCAGTATTTT
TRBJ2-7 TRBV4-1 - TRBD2 CASSQAFQRDHPYEQYF TGCGCCAGCAGCCAAGCTTTTCAGCGGGACCACCCCTACGAGCAGTACTTC
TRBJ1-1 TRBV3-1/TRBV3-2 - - CASSQEPGKAFF TGTGCCAGCAGCCAAGAGCCGGGGAAAGCTTTCTTT
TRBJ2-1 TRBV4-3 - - CASSRLSGPSEIQFF TGCGCCAGCAGCCGATTGAGCGGGCCTTCGGAAATACAGTTCTTC
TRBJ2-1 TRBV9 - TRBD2 CASSGLAGGYNEQFF TGTGCCAGCAGCGGACTAGCGGGAGGTTACAATGAGCAGTTCTTC
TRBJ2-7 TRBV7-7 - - CASSLTTRSYEQYF TGTGCTAGCAGCCTAACGACTAGATCCTACGAGCAGTACTTC
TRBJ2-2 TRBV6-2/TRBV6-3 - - CASSYWAGLTGELFF TGTGCCAGCAGTTACTGGGCGGGATTAACCGGGGAGCTGTTTTTT
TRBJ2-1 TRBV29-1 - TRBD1 CSVVRGTGNEQFF TGCAGCGTTGTCCGAGGGACAGGGAATGAGCAGTTCTTC
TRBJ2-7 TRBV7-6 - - CASSHGAAGERSLHEQYF TGTGCCAGCAGCCATGGGGCGGCAGGGGAACGTTCGTTACACGAGCAGTACTTC
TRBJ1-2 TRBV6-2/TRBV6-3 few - CASSLADGYTF TGTGCCAGCAGTTTAGCAGATGGCTACACCTTC
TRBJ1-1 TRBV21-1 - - CASEISGRNTEAFF TGTGCCAGCGAGATCTCAGGGCGGAACACTGAAGCTTTCTTT
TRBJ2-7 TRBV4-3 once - CASSRDLTAYYEQYF TGCGCCAGCAGCCGAGACTTGACAGCCTACTACGAGCAGTACTTC
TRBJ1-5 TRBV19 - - CASSWDLWGGQPQHF TGTGCCAGTAGTTGGGACCTCTGGGGGGGGCAGCCCCAGCATTTT
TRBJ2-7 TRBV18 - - CASSPGRAGEQYF TGTGCCAGCTCACCGGGCCGGGCGGGCGAGCAGTACTTC
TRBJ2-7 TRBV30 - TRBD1 CAWSVLAGGFEQYF TGTGCCTGGAGTGTATTGGCAGGGGGCTTCGAGCAGTACTTC
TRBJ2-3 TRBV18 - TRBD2 CASSPLASGRRDTQYF TGTGCCAGCTCACCCTTGGCTAGCGGGAGAAGAGATACGCAGTATTTT
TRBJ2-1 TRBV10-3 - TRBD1 CAIAGQVDLNEQFF TGTGCCATTGCTGGACAGGTAGATCTAAATGAGCAGTTCTTC
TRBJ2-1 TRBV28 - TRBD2 CASSATSAEQFF TGTGCCAGCAGTGCAACTAGCGCTGAGCAGTTCTTC
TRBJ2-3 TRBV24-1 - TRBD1 CATSVDRGDTQYF TGTGCCACCAGTGTCGACAGGGGTGATACGCAGTATTTT
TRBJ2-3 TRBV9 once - CASSRSSTDTQYF TGTGCCAGCAGCCGGTCTAGCACAGATACGCAGTATTTT
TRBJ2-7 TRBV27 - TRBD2 CASRLAGGQVYEQYF TGTGCCAGCAGACTAGCGGGAGGCCAAGTATACGAGCAGTACTTC
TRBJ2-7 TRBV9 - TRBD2 CASSVVAGVGYEQYF TGTGCCAGCAGCGTAGTGGCGGGAGTAGGTTACGAGCAGTACTTC
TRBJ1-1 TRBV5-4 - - CASSLGPRPGNTEAFF TGTGCCAGCAGCTTGGGGCCGAGACCGGGGAACACTGAAGCTTTCTTT
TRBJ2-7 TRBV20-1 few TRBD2 CSASGASGSYEQYF TGCAGTGCTAGTGGGGCTAGCGGGAGCTACGAGCAGTACTTC